This T cell receptor beta chain was captured in a study of blood T cell repertoires in COVID-19. The overall study: Nucleic acid was either cDNA or gDNA, and it came from T cells, B-cell-depleted T cells, or PBMCs.

The CDR3 length is 17 residues. CDR1 and CDR2 (germline): SGHNT, YYREEE (reference sequence). The V segment lost 0 bases and the J segment 3 bases; nucleotides outside the gene matches: 8. Original processing methods: Reference gene primers were amplified, and this amplification served to estimate nucleated cell counts. The data were produced by immunoSEQ multiplex PCR, yet TCRdb's version contains in-frame clones alone and is incomplete. V and J calls and clone size are those listed in that table; D and trimming were worked out from the DNA. The sample has tens of thousands of clones, around 82% seen once.

This TCR was recovered from a human donor in a cohort sampled during active COVID-19. Sequencing was performed on peripheral blood. The chain uses TRBV5-4 and TRBJ2-1; 8 bases map to TRBD2. The CDR3 loop reads CASSLDVGAGGYNEQFF. CDR3 DNA sequence: TGTGCCAGCAGCTTGGACGTCGGGGCGGGGGGCTACAATGAGCAGTTCTTC.